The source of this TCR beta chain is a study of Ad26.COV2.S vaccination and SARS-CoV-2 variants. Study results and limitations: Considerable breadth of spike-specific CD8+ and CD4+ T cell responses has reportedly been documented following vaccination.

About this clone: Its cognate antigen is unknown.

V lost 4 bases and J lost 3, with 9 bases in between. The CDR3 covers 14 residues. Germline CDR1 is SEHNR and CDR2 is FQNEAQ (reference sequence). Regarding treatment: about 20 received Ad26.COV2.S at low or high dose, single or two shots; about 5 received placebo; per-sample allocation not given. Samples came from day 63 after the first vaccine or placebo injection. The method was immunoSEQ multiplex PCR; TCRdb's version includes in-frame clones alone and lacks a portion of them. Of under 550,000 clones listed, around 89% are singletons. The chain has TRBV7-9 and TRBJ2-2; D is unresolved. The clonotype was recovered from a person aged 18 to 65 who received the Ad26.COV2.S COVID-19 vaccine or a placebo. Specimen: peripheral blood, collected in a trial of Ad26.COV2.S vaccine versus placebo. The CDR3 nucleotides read TGTGCCAGCAGCTCCCGAGGCGACACCGGGGAGCTGTTTTTT. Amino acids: CASSSRGDTGELFF.